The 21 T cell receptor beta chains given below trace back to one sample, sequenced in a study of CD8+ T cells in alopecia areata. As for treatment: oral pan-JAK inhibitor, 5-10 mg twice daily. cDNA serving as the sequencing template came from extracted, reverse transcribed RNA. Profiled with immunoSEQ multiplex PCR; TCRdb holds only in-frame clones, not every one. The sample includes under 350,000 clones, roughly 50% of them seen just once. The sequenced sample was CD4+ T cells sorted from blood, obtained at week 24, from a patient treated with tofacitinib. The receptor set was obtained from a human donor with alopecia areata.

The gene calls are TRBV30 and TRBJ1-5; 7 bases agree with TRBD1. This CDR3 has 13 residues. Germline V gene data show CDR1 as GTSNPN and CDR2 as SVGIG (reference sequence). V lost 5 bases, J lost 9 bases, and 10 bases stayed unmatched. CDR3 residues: CAWGGQPGWPQHF. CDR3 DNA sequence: TGTGCCTGGGGGGGACAGCCGGGGTGGCCCCAGCATTTT.

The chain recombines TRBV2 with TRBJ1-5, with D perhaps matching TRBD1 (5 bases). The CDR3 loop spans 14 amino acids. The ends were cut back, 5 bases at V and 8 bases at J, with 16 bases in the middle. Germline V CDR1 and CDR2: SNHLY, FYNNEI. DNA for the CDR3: TGTGCCAGCAGTCCAGGGAGGGCCAGAGAGCCCCAGCATTTT. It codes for CASSPGRAREPQHF.

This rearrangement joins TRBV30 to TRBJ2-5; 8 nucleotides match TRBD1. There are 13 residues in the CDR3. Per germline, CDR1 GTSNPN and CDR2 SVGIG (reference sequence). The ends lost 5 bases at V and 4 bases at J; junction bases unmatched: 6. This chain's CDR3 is CAWGKTGAETQYF. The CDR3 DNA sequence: TGTGCCTGGGGGAAGACAGGGGCAGAGACCCAGTACTTC. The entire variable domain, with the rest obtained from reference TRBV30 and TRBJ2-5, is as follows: SQTIHQWPATLVQPVGSPLSLECTVEGTSNPNLYWYRQAAGRGLQLLFYSVGIGQISSEVPQNLSASRPQDRQFILSSKKLLLSDSGFYLCAWGKTGAETQYFGPGTRLLVL.

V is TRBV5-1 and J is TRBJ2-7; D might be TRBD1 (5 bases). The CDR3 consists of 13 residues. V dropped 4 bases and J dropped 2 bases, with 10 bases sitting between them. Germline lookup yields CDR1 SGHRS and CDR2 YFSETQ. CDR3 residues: CASSTSGPYEQYF. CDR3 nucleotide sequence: TGCGCCAGCAGCACCTCAGGGCCCTACGAGCAGTACTTC.

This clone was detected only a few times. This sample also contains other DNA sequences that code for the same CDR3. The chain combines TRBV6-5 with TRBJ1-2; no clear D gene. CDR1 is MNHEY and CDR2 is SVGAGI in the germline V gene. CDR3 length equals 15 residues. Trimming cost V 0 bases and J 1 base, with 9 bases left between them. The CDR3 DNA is TGTGCCAGCAGTTACTCGACGGGCGGTAACTATGGCTACACCTTC. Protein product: CASSYSTGGNYGYTF.

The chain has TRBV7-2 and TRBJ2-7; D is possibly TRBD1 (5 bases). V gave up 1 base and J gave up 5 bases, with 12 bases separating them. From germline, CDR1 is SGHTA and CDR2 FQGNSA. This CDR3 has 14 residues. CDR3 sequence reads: CASSLDVRDNEQYF. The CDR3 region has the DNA TGTGCCAGCAGCTTAGATGTCAGGGATAACGAGCAGTACTTC.

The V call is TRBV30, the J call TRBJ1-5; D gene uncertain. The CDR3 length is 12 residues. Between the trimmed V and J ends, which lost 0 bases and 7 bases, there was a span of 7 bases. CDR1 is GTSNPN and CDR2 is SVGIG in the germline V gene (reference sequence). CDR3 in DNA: TGTGCCTGGAGTGTTACGGGGCAGCCCCAGCATTTT. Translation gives CAWSVTGQPQHF. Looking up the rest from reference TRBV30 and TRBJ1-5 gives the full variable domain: SQTIHQWPATLVQPVGSPLSLECTVEGTSNPNLYWYRQAAGRGLQLLFYSVGIGQISSEVPQNLSASRPQDRQFILSSKKLLLSDSGFYLCAWSVTGQPQHFGDGTRLSIL.

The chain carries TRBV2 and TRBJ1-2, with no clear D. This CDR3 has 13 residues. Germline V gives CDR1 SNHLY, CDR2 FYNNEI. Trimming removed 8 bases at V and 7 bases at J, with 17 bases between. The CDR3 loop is CASGDYIPAGYTF. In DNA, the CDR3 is TGTGCCAGCGGAGATTACATCCCTGCTGGCTACACCTTC.

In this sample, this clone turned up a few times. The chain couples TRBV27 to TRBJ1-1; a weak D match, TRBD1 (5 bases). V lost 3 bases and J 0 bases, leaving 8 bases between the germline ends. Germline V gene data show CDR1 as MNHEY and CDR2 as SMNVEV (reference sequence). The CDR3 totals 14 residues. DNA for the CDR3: TGTGCCAGCAGTTTGGGACGGATGAACACTGAAGCTTTCTTT. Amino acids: CASSLGRMNTEAFF.

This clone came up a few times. The CDR3 DNA sequence: TGTGCCACCAGCAGAGATCGGGTTAGTGGGGAGACCCAGTACTTC. Protein product: CATSRDRVSGETQYF. The chain employs TRBV15 and TRBJ2-5; no clear D gene. CDR1 is LNHNV and CDR2 is YYDKDF in the germline V gene (reference sequence). Trimming left V 0 bases short and J 5 bases short, with 13 bases between. This CDR3 has 15 residues.

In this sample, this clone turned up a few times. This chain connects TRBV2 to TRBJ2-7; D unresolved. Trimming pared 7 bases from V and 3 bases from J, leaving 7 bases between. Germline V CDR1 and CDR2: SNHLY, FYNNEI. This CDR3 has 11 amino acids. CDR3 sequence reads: CASMSSYEQYF. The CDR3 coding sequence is TGTGCCAGCATGTCCAGCTACGAGCAGTACTTC.

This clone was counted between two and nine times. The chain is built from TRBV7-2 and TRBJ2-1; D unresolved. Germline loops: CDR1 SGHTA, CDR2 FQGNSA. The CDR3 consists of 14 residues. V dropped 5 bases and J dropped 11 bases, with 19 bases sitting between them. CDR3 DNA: TGTGCCAGCAGCCCCGAAAGAGTAGGGCTTAAGCAGTTCTTC. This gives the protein CASSPERVGLKQFF.

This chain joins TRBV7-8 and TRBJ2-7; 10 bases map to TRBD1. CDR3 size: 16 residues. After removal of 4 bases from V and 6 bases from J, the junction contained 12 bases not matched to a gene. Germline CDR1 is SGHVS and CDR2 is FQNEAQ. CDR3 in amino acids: CASSSPGQGPLGEQYF. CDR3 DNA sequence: TGTGCCAGCAGCTCCCCGGGACAGGGGCCTTTGGGCGAGCAGTACTTC.

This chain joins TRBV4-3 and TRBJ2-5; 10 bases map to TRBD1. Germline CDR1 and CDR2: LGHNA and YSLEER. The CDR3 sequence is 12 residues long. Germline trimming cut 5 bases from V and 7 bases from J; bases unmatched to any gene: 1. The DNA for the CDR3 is TGCGCCAGCAGCGGGGACAGGGGGACCCAGTACTTC. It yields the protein CASSGDRGTQYF.

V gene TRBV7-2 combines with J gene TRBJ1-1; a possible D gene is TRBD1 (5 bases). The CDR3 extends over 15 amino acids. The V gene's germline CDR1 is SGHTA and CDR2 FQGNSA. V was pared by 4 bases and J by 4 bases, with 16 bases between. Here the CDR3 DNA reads TGTGCCAGCAGCTCCGCCGGGGCAGGGATCACTGAAGCTTTCTTT. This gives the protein CASSSAGAGITEAFF.

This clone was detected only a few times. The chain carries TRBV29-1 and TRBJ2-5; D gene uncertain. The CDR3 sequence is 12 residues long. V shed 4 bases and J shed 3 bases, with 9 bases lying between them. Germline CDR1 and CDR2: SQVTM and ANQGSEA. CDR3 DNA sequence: TGCAGCGTTGTAGGGTATGAAGAGACCCAGTACTTC. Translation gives CSVVGYEETQYF.

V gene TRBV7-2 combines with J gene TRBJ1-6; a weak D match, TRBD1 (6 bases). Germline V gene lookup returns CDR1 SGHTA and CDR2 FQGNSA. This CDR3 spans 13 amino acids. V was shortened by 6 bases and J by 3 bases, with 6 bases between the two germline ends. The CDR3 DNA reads TGTGCCAGCAGGGACAGCTATAATTCACCCCTCCACTTT. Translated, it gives CASRDSYNSPLHF.

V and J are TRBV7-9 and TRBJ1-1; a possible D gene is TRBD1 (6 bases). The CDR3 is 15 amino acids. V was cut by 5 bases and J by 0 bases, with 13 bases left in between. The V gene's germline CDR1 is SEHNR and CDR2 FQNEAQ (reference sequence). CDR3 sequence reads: CASSDRQAMNTEAFF. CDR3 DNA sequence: TGTGCCAGCAGCGACCGACAGGCGATGAACACTGAAGCTTTCTTT.

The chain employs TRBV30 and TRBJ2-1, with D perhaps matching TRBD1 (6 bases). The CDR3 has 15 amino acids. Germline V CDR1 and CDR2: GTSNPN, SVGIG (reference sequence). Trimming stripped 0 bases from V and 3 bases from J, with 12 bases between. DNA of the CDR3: TGTGCCTGGAGTGTAGGGGGACCCAGCTACAATGAGCAGTTCTTC. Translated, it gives CAWSVGGPSYNEQFF.

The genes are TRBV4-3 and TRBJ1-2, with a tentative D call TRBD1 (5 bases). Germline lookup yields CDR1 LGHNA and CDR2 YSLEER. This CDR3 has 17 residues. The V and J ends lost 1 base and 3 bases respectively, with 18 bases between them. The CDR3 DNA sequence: TGCGCCAGCAGCCAAGCAGGCCTAATCAGGGATCACTATGGCTACACCTTC. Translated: CASSQAGLIRDHYGYTF.

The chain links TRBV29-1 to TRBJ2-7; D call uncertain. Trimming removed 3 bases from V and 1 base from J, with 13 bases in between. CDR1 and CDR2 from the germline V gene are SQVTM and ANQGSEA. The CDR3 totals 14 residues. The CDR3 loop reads CSVDEAAPSYEQYF. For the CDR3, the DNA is TGCAGCGTTGACGAGGCCGCGCCATCCTACGAGCAGTACTTC.